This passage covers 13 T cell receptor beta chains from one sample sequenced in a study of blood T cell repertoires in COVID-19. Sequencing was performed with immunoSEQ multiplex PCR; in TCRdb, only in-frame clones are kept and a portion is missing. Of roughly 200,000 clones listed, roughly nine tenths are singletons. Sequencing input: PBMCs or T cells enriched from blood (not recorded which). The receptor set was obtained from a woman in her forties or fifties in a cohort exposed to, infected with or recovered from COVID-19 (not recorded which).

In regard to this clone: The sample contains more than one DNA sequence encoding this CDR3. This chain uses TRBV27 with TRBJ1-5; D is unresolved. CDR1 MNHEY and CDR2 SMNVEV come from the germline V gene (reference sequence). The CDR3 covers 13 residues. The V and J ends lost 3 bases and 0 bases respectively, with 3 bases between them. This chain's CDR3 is CASSFNSNQPQHF. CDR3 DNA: TGTGCCAGCAGTTTTAATAGCAATCAGCCCCAGCATTTT.

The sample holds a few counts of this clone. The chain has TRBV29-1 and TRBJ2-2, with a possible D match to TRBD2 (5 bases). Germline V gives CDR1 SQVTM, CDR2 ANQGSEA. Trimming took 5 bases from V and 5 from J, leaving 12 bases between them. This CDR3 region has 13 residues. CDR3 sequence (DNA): TGCAGCGTTCCGGGGAAGGGTACCGGGGAGCTGTTTTTT. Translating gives CSVPGKGTGELFF.

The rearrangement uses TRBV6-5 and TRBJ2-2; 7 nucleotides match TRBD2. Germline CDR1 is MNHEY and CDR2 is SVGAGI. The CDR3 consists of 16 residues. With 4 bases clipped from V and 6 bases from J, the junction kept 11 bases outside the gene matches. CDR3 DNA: TGTGCCAGCAGTTCGCCTAGCGGTCGTAGCTCCGGGGAGCTGTTTTTT. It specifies CASSSPSGRSSGELFF.

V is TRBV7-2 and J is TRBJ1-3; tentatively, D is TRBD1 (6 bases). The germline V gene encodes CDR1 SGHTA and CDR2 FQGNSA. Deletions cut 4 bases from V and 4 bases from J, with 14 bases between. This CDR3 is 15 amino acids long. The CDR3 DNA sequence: TGTGCCAGCAGCTCAGGGGTGACGGAGGGAAACACCATATATTTT. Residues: CASSSGVTEGNTIYF.

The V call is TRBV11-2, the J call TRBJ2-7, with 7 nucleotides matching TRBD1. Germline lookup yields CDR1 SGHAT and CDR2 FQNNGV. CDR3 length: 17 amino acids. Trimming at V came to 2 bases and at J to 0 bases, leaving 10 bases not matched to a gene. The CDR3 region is CASSLTQGQSNSYEQYF. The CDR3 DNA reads TGTGCCAGCAGCTTAACCCAGGGACAGTCCAACTCCTACGAGCAGTACTTC. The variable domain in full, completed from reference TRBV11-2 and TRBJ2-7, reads EAGVAQSPRYKIIEKRQSVAFWCNPISGHATLYWYQQILGQGPKLLIQFQNNGVVDDSQLPKDRFSAERLKGVDSTLKIQPAKLEDSAVYLCASSLTQGQSNSYEQYFGPGTRLTVT.

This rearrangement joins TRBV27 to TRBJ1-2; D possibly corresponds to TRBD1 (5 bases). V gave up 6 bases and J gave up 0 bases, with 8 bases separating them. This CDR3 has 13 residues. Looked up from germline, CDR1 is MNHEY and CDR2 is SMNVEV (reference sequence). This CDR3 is CASRAGSNYGYTF. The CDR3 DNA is TGTGCCAGCAGAGCAGGGTCTAACTATGGCTACACCTTC.

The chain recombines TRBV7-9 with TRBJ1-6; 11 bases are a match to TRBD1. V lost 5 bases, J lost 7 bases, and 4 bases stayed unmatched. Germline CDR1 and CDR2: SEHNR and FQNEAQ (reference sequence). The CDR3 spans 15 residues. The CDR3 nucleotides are TGTGCCAGCAGCCCCAGGGACAGGGGGAATTCACCCCTCCACTTT. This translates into CASSPRDRGNSPLHF.

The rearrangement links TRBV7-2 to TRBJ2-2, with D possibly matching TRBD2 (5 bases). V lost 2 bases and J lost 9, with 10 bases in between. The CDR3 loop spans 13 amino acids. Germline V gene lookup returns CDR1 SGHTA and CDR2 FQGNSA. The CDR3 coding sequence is TGTGCCAGCAGCTTACCGGACTCCAGGGAGCTGTTTTTT. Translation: CASSLPDSRELFF.

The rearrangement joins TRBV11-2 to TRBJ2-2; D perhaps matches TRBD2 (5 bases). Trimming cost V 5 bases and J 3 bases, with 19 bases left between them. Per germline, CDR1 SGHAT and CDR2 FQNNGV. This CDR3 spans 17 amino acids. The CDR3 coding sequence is TGTGCCAGCAGCGGGTTTGGTGAGGGTCCTTACACCGGGGAGCTGTTTTTT. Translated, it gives CASSGFGEGPYTGELFF.

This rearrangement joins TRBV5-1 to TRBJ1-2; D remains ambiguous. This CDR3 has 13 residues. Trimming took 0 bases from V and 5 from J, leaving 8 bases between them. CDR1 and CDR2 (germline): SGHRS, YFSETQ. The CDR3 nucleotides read TGCGCCAGCAGCTTGGAGGGAGAGTATGGCTACACCTTC. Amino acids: CASSLEGEYGYTF.

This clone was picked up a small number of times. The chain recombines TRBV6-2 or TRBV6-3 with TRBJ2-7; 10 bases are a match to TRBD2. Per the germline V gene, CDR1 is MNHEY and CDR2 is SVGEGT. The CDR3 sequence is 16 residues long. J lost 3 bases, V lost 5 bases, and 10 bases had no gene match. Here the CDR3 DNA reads TGTGCCAGCAGTACGCTACTAGCGGGGTTCGACTACGAGCAGTACTTC. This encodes CASSTLLAGFDYEQYF.

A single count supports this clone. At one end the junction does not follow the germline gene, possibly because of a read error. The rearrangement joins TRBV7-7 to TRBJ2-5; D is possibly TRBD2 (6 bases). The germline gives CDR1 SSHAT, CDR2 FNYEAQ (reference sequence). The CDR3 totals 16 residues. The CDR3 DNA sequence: TGTGCTAGCAGCTTAGAGCTCGGGGGTAGCCAAGAGACCCAGTACTTC. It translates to CASSLELGGSQETQYF.

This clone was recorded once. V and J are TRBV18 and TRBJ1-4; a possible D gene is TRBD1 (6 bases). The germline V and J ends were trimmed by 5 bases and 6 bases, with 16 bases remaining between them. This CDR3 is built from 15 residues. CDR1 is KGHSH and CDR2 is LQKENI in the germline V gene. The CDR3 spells CASSRPGTKDEKLFF. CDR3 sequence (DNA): TGTGCCAGCTCAAGACCCGGGACAAAAGATGAAAAACTGTTTTTT. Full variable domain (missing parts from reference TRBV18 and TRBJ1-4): NAGVMQNPRHLVRRRGQEARLRCSPMKGHSHVYWYRQLPEEGLKFMVYLQKENIIDESGMPKERFSAEFPKEGPSILRIQQVVRGDSAAYFCASSRPGTKDEKLFFGSGTQLSVL.